This T cell receptor (beta chain) derives from a study of identical twins. This clonotype appeared many times. Germline CDR1 reads MNHEY; CDR2 reads SMNVEV (reference sequence). CDR3 size: 15 residues. V gave up 3 bases and J gave up 7 bases; unmatched junction bases: 9. Via MiXCR, TCRdb re-called the 5' RACE reads, giving one row per CDR3 protein. This sample yields around 570,000 distinct CDR3 sequences, of which 9.5% to 10% are seen a single time; under 3% belongs to the top ten. This sample was also put to use in a study of yellow fever vaccine responses in identical twins.

The TCR originated in a woman younger than 30 in good health. Sequencing was carried out using PBMCs. This chain links TRBV27 with TRBJ2-7; 10 bases are a match to TRBD2. The CDR3 loop reads CASSFRVAGGGEQYF. The CDR3 DNA reads TGTGCCAGCAGTTTTCGCGTAGCGGGAGGAGGGGAGCAGTACTTC.